The clone carrying this TCR beta chain was detected only once. No antigen is known for it. At one boundary the junction diverges from the germline segment, which might be a read error. This record comes from a study of tumor and adjacent non-tumor tissue in lung cancer. Across the whole study: Patients comprised roughly 12 adenocarcinoma, a couple of squamous cell carcinoma and 1 small cell lung cancer. Millions of productive TCRbeta reads were obtained per sample on average.

The library came from three nested PCR rounds adapted from ARM-PCR protocols. Each CDR3 protein gets one entry after TCRdb re-called the multiplex PCR reads with MiXCR. The table shows some 78,000 distinct CDR3 sequences, with 65% to 90% occurring only once. Notes on the study in general: TCR diversity was significantly greater in tumor than normal lung tissue.

The template was RNA from unsorted bulk tissue. The CDR3 runs to 13 residues. Germline lookup yields CDR1 DFQATT and CDR2 SNEGSKA (reference sequence). Sample: lung tumor tissue. This rearrangement joins TRBV20-1 to TRBJ2-7; weak D call: TRBD1 (6 bases). This clonotype was sampled from a woman aged 50 to 65 with non-small cell lung cancer. For the CDR3, the DNA is TGCAGTGCGCGGACAGTTTACTCCTACGATCAGTACTTC. It encodes CSARTVYSYDQYF.